This T cell receptor (beta chain) derives from a study of cytomegalovirus exposure and HLA in healthy donors. Primers for the PCR totalled 60 Vbeta and 13 Jbeta. The table came from immunoSEQ multiplex PCR; TCRdb's copy has only in-frame clones and leaves some out. Here the sample spans 150,000 to 200,000 clones, around 85% being singletons. Notes on this clone: The antigen remains unidentified.

Overall study results and limits: Despite most TCR sequences being rare, some public TCRs occurred in many donors.

CDR3 length equals 18 residues. CDR1 and CDR2 from the germline V gene are SGHRS and YFSETQ. With 0 bases removed from V and 4 bases from J, the gap between germline ends came to 19 bases. Sequencing was performed on PBMCs. The receptor was derived from a man aged 45-65 years in good health and CMV-seropositive. The J gene is TRBJ2-2, the V gene TRBV5-1; D uncertain. CDR3 loop: CASSLGSMVAGSTGELFF. The DNA of the CDR3 is TGCGCCAGCAGCTTGGGGAGTATGGTGGCCGGGTCCACCGGGGAGCTGTTTTTT.